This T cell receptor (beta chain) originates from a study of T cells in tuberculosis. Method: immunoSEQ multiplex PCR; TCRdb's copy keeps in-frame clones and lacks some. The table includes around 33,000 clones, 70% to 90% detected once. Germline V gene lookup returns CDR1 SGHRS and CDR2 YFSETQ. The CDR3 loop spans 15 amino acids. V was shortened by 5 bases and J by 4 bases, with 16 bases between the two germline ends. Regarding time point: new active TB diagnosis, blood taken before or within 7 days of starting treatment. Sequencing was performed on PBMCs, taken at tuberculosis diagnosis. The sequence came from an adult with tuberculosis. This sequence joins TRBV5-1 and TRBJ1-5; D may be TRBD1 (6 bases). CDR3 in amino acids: CASRAGTSINQPQHF. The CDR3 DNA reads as TGCGCCAGCAGGGCCGGGACATCCATAAATCAGCCCCAGCATTTT.